The rows below give T cell receptor beta chains drawn from one sample of a study of blood T cells in healthy people across ages. TCRdb reprocessed the 5' RACE reads with MiXCR, giving one entry per CDR3 protein. The profile shows roughly 640,000 distinct CDR3 sequences, approximately 30% of them singletons. Sequenced: blood. Receptor source: a woman of 80 years or more in good health. The CDR3 runs from the conserved cysteine through the conserved F or W. D genes are given only for firm matches. Size values are once, few and many counts, or a class for expanded clones, and some rows have none.

size | J | V | D | DNA | CDR3
few | TRBJ1-5 | TRBV5-6 | - | TGTGCCAGCAGCTTGGCCAGGGCTCACGGTAGCAATCAGCCCCAGCATTTT | CASSLARAHGSNQPQHF
few | TRBJ1-4 | TRBV27 | - | TGTGCCAGCACCAACGGGGAGGGAAGTGAAAAACTGTTTTTT | CASTNGEGSEKLFF
few | TRBJ2-2 | TRBV11-2 | - | TGTGCCAGCAGCTTGAATTCAGGGGCACCGAGGGAGCTGTTTTTT | CASSLNSGAPRELFF
many | TRBJ2-6 | TRBV19 | TRBD1 | TGTGCCAGTAATGACGAAGGCAGGGGGACCTCTGGGGCCAACGTCCTGACTTTC | CASNDEGRGTSGANVLTF
many | TRBJ2-1 | TRBV6-1 | - | TGTGCCAGCAGTGGATCTTCAGGGGCAGGATACAATGAGCAGTTCTTC | CASSGSSGAGYNEQFF
few | TRBJ2-5 | TRBV3-1 | - | TGTGCCAGCAGCCAAGGGTGGTCGACCCCCGAGACCCAGTACTTC | CASSQGWSTPETQYF
- | TRBJ1-5 | TRBV12-3/TRBV12-4 | TRBD1 | TGTACCAGCAGTCGGACAGGGGTTCAGCCCCAGCATTTT | CTSSRTGVQPQHF
- | TRBJ1-1 | TRBV7-2 | TRBD1 | TGTGCCAGCAGCGTAGACAGGGGAAACACTGAAGCTTTCTTT | CASSVDRGNTEAFF
few | TRBJ1-2 | TRBV7-2 | TRBD1 | TGTGCCAGGAGCTTCAGGGGGTTGTATGGCTACACCTTC | CARSFRGLYGYTF
many | TRBJ2-7 | TRBV5-1 | - | TGCGCCAGCAGCTTGGAACCCTGGGCTTACGAGCAGTACTTC | CASSLEPWAYEQYF
many | TRBJ1-2 | TRBV5-4 | - | TGTGCCAGCAGAGCCCGCGACACCGTCAACTATGGCTACACCTTC | CASRARDTVNYGYTF
- | TRBJ2-1 | TRBV5-1 | TRBD1 | TGCGCCAACAGCCGCCCGACAGGGATGGGTAATGAGCAGTTCTTC | CANSRPTGMGNEQFF
- | TRBJ2-1 | TRBV6-2/TRBV6-3 | - | TGTGCCAGCAGTTACAACCCGGCGGTAAGCTCCTACAATGAGCAGTTCTTC | CASSYNPAVSSYNEQFF
many | TRBJ2-7 | TRBV25-1 | - | TGTGCCAGCAGTGAATCGGTTGGCCACGAGCAGTACTTC | CASSESVGHEQYF
- | TRBJ1-2 | TRBV11-2 | - | TGTGCCAGCAGCTTAGAGAATAGGGGGGGCTACACCTTC | CASSLENRGGYTF
many | TRBJ1-2 | TRBV20-1 | - | TGCAGTGCCACTCAACACTCAACTAACTATGGCTACACCTTC | CSATQHSTNYGYTF
- | TRBJ2-4 | TRBV28 | - | TGTGCCAGCAGTCCCAGGGCCATCCTAGCCAAAAACATTCAGTACTTC | CASSPRAILAKNIQYF
- | TRBJ1-2 | TRBV18 | - | TGTGTCGCGGGCAGGCCCCCTAACTATGGCTACACCTTC | CVAGRPPNYGYTF
- | TRBJ2-3 | TRBV5-1 | - | TGCGCCAGCAGCCCCGGGGAGGCAGATACGCAGTATTTT | CASSPGEADTQYF
many | TRBJ2-5 | TRBV6-2/TRBV6-3 | TRBD1 | TGTGCCAGCAGTTCGACCGGGACAGGGGAGACCCAGTACTTC | CASSSTGTGETQYF
- | TRBJ1-2 | TRBV7-9 | TRBD1 | TGTGCCAGCAGCCCCCAACCTGGACGGGACAGGGGAAACTATGGCTACACCTTC | CASSPQPGRDRGNYGYTF
many | TRBJ1-2 | TRBV4-3 | - | TGCGCCAGCAGCCCATATGGCGTCAGGGGTGACTATGGCTACACCTTC | CASSPYGVRGDYGYTF
medium-sized | TRBJ2-1 | TRBV7-2 | TRBD1 | TGTGCCAGCAGACCCCTTAAGGACAGGGACAAATACAATGAGCAGTTCTTC | CASRPLKDRDKYNEQFF
few | TRBJ1-1 | TRBV6-6 | - | TGTGCCAGCAGGACTTACAGGGTTGGTGAAGCTTTCTTT | CASRTYRVGEAFF
- | TRBJ2-2 | TRBV6-5 | TRBD1 | TGTGCCAGCAGACGGACAGGGGACACCGGGGAGCTGTTTTTT | CASRRTGDTGELFF
many | TRBJ2-2 | TRBV5-1 | TRBD1 | TGCGCCAGCAGCTTGATGACAGGGTCTAACGGGGAGCTGTTTTTT | CASSLMTGSNGELFF
many | TRBJ2-3 | TRBV7-3 | - | TGTGCCAGCAGCTCTCCGACTAACCGAGATACGCAGTATTTT | CASSSPTNRDTQYF
few | TRBJ2-3 | TRBV5-5 | - | TGTGCCAGCAGCTCAAATCTACAGGGAGAAAGATTAGATACGCAGTATTTT | CASSSNLQGERLDTQYF
once | TRBJ1-4 | TRBV7-2 | - | TGTGCCAGCAGCTCTAGGGCGGGAGCTAATGAAAAACTGTTTTTT | CASSSRAGANEKLFF
few | TRBJ1-1 | TRBV25-1 | TRBD1 | TGTGCCAGCAGTGGGACTCTTTGGACAGGGAGGGCGAACACTGAAGCTTTCTTT | CASSGTLWTGRANTEAFF
many | TRBJ2-7 | TRBV20-1 | - | TGCAGTGCGGGGGCACGGTCCTACGAGCAGTACTTC | CSAGARSYEQYF
many | TRBJ1-1 | TRBV6-1 | - | TGTGCCAGCAGTGTCGGGGGGGCGAACACTGAAGCTTTCTTT | CASSVGGANTEAFF
many | TRBJ2-7 | TRBV5-1 | - | TGCGCCAGCAGCGGGGTGGCAGGGACTTACGAGCAGTACTTC | CASSGVAGTYEQYF
- | TRBJ2-7 | TRBV5-1 | - | TGCGCCAGCAGCGTGGGAGTCTTGGATGAGCAGTACTTC | CASSVGVLDEQYF
many | TRBJ2-7 | TRBV7-2 | TRBD1 | TGTGCCAGCAGCTTTACCCCCGGGACAGGGTACTTC | CASSFTPGTGYF
many | TRBJ1-1 | TRBV4-2 | - | TGTGCCAGCAGCCTCTGGAGGGGCACTGAAGCTTTCTTT | CASSLWRGTEAFF
few | TRBJ1-4 | TRBV5-1 | - | TGCGCCAGTACGGAAGGCACCCGGGGAGAAAAACTGTTTTTT | CASTEGTRGEKLFF
- | TRBJ2-2 | TRBV5-1 | - | TGCGCCAGCAGTCGACTGTCCTCGAACACCGGGGAGCTGTTTTTT | CASSRLSSNTGELFF
- | TRBJ2-3 | TRBV5-1 | - | TGCGCCAGCAGCCCAGCAGGGGCGGGGGTAGCCCGAGGGATGGAAGATACGCAGTATTTT | CASSPAGAGVARGMEDTQYF
- | TRBJ2-5 | TRBV20-1 | TRBD2 | TGCAGTGCTAGTCCGGGAGGTTGGCAAGAGACCCAGTACTTC | CSASPGGWQETQYF
- | TRBJ2-5 | TRBV29-1 | - | TGCAGCGTCATCCCTGAAGCGTCAGAGACCCAGTACTTC | CSVIPEASETQYF
many | TRBJ2-7 | TRBV18 | - | TGTGCCAGCTCATCCGGCACAGATGATCAGCAGTACTTC | CASSSGTDDQQYF
many | TRBJ2-7 | TRBV6-2/TRBV6-3 | - | TGTGCCAGCAGCTCCTCGGGACAACTCTACGAGCAGTACTTC | CASSSSGQLYEQYF
- | TRBJ2-2 | TRBV6-4 | - | TGTGCCAGCAAGGCCTCTCCGAACACCGGGGAGCTGTTTTTT | CASKASPNTGELFF
many | TRBJ2-7 | TRBV3-1 | - | TGTGCCAGCAGCCAAGGCAGGGTTCGCAACGAGCAGTACTTC | CASSQGRVRNEQYF
few | TRBJ1-1 | TRBV10-3 | - | TGTGCCATCAAGGCCCCAGCAGGGGAGGCTTTCTTT | CAIKAPAGEAFF
- | TRBJ2-5 | TRBV28 | - | TGTGCCAGCAGCCCATACGTACGGGGAAGTGGAGAGACCCAGTACTTC | CASSPYVRGSGETQYF
- | TRBJ2-3 | TRBV7-2 | TRBD2 | TGTGCCAGCAGCACCTTAGCGGGAGATACGCAGTATTTT | CASSTLAGDTQYF
- | TRBJ1-2 | TRBV12-3/TRBV12-4 | TRBD1 | TGTGTCAGCAGCCTCACAGGGGACTATGGCTACACCTTC | CVSSLTGDYGYTF
many | TRBJ2-3 | TRBV2 | TRBD1 | TGTGCCAGCAGTGTACAGGGGGGTACGACAGATACGCAGTATTTT | CASSVQGGTTDTQYF
many | TRBJ2-3 | TRBV20-1 | - | TGCAGTGCTAGTGACCCTAGCGTGTTCACAGATACGCAGTATTTT | CSASDPSVFTDTQYF
many | TRBJ1-6 | TRBV7-9 | - | TGTGCCAGCAGCCCCGGCGGCAGCTTAAATTCACCCCTCCACTTT | CASSPGGSLNSPLHF